This passage covers 8 T cell receptor beta chains from one sample sequenced in a study of CD8 T cells in Susac syndrome. Random hexamers were used to reverse transcribe about 0.45 to 1 ug of RNA. TCRdb used MiXCR to reprocess the immunoSEQ multiplex PCR reads, holding one entry per CDR3 protein. The repertoire holds hundreds of thousands of distinct CDR3 sequences, approximately 90% seen once, with around 0.18% in the top ten. Input material: CD8+ T cells from PBMCs. All receptors come from a human donor with multiple sclerosis.

The rearrangement links TRBV5-6 to TRBJ2-2, with 7 nucleotides matching TRBD2. Unmatched junction bases numbered 18, after V lost 0 bases and J lost 4 bases. CDR1 SGHDT and CDR2 YYEEEE come from the germline V gene. The CDR3 is 20 residues long. The CDR3 DNA reads TGTGCCAGCAGCTTGGACTTATCCGAAGCTCCGGGACTACCCACCGGGGAGCTGTTTTTT. This encodes CASSLDLSEAPGLPTGELFF.

The gene calls are TRBV4-2 and TRBJ1-1; D ambiguous. The CDR3 spans 15 residues. V dropped 0 bases and J dropped 4 bases, with 12 bases sitting between them. The germline gives CDR1 LGHNA, CDR2 YNFKEQ. The CDR3 DNA reads as TGTGCCAGCAGCCAAGATTCGGGGATGGGCACTGAAGCTTTCTTT. Its protein is CASSQDSGMGTEAFF.

The rearrangement links TRBV28 to TRBJ2-7, with D possibly being TRBD1 (5 bases). Germline CDR1 is MDHEN and CDR2 is SYDVKM. The V gene lost 4 bases and the J gene lost 7 bases, with 20 bases spanning the gap. CDR3 length equals 15 residues. The DNA for the CDR3 is TGTGCCAGCAGTTCAATCATACAGGTGAAAGGAGAGCAGTACTTC. It translates to CASSSIIQVKGEQYF.

The chain has TRBV9 and TRBJ1-5, with D unclear. The CDR3 runs 14 residues. Deletions cut 4 bases from V and 9 bases from J, with 17 bases between. Germline V gene data show CDR1 as SGDLS and CDR2 as YYNGEE. CDR3 DNA sequence: TGTGCCAGCAGCCCCCGCCCGGAAGTCTGGCCCCAGCATTTT. The encoded protein is CASSPRPEVWPQHF.

This clonotype appeared once. The chain couples TRBV19 to TRBJ2-1; 11 bases map to TRBD2. From germline, CDR1 is LNHDA and CDR2 SQIVND (reference sequence). CDR3 length equals 15 residues. V dropped 5 bases and J dropped 6; count of bases not matched to a gene: 6. CDR3 in amino acids: CASSFLGTSGNEQFF. The CDR3 DNA reads TGTGCCAGTAGTTTTCTCGGGACTAGCGGCAATGAGCAGTTCTTC.

This clonotype has more than one count but fewer than ten. The chain recombines TRBV7-9 with TRBJ2-4; D tentatively reads TRBD1 or TRBD2 (5 bases each). CDR1 SEHNR and CDR2 FQNEAQ come from the germline V gene (reference sequence). With 2 bases removed from V and 5 bases from J, the gap between germline ends came to 7 bases. This CDR3 is 13 amino acids long. CDR3 nucleotide sequence: TGTGCCAGCAGCTTACCGGGGCAAAACATTCAGTACTTC. The encoded protein is CASSLPGQNIQYF.

The chain joins TRBV29-1 to TRBJ1-2, with 7 bases identical to TRBD1. There are 15 residues in the CDR3. Germline CDR1 and CDR2: SQVTM and ANQGSEA. Trimming cost V 3 bases and J 0 bases; bases outside gene matches: 7. The CDR3 sequence is CSVERTGPTNYGYTF. As DNA, the CDR3 is TGCAGCGTTGAGAGGACAGGACCTACTAACTATGGCTACACCTTC.

CDR3 in DNA: TGTGCCAGCAGCCGAGGTAGCGGGGGGGCCGGGTACGAGCAGTACTTC. Translated: CASSRGSGGAGYEQYF. The V gene is TRBV3-1, the J gene TRBJ2-7; 11 nucleotides match TRBD2. The germline V gene encodes CDR1 LGHDT and CDR2 YNNKEL (reference sequence). The CDR3 length is 16 residues. J gave up 4 bases and V 4 bases, and 9 bases lay outside the gene matches.